These 6 T cell receptor beta chains were all obtained from the same sample, sequenced in a study of long-term antiretroviral therapy in people with HIV (dated by TCRdb to 2022 to 2024). The immunoSEQ hsTCRB v3.0 assay was used at survey level resolution to sequence the TRB variable region. Held by TCRdb, this immuneACCESS table contains in-frame sequences only and omits some clones. Under half of the omission traces to an unresolved V gene where checked; the cause of the rest is unknown. In all, the sample holds 44,000 or so clones, and 90% to 95% of those were seen once. The ten largest clones take up 2.7% of the sample. Specimen: unsorted PBMCs, collected 3.7 years after starting antiretroviral therapy. The receptor set was obtained from a woman aged 45-60 years with HIV.

Here the CDR3 DNA reads TGTGCCAGCAGCCAAACTTATGGCGAGCAGTACTTC. Translating it yields CASSQTYGEQYF. The chain is built from TRBV5-4 and TRBJ2-7; no firm D call. The CDR3 has 12 amino acids. Germline CDR1 is SGHNT and CDR2 is YYREEE (reference sequence). Deletions cut 4 bases from V and 6 bases from J, with 11 bases between. The full variable domain, with the rest looked up from reference TRBV5-4 and TRBJ2-7, is ETGVTQSPTHLIKTRGQQVTLRCSSQSGHNTVSWYQQALGQGPQFIFQYYREEENGRGNFPPRFSGLQFPNYSSELNVNALELDDSALYLCASSQTYGEQYFGPGTRLTVT.

The CDR3 region is CASSSNHGETEAFF. The CDR3 DNA is TGTGCCAGCAGCTCTAACCATGGGGAAACTGAAGCTTTCTTT. The chain joins TRBV7-3 to TRBJ1-1; D call uncertain. Germline loops: CDR1 SGHTA, CDR2 FQGTGA. V lost 4 bases and J 5 bases, leaving 14 bases between the germline ends. The CDR3 has 14 amino acids.

The CDR3 nucleotides are TGCGCCAGCAGCTCAAAACAGGGGGACTCCTCCTACGAGCAGTACTTC. Translation gives CASSSKQGDSSYEQYF. The chain recombines TRBV5-1 with TRBJ2-7; the match to TRBD1 covers 8 bases. Unmatched junction bases numbered 8, after V lost 3 bases and J lost 0 bases. The CDR3 runs to 16 residues. Germline V CDR1 and CDR2: SGHRS, YFSETQ.

The rearrangement joins TRBV7-2 to TRBJ2-1, with unresolved D. Germline V CDR1 and CDR2: SGHTA, FQGNSA. V was shortened by 0 bases and J by 1 base, with 7 bases between the two germline ends. This CDR3 is 15 amino acids long. The CDR3 bases are TGTGCCAGCAGCTTAGCCACAGCTTCCTACAATGAGCAGTTCTTC. This sequence encodes CASSLATASYNEQFF.

CDR3 DNA sequence: TGTGCCAGCAGCTTAGAGGGAAGTGCGAATCAGCCCCAGCATTTT. It codes for CASSLEGSANQPQHF. V and J are TRBV7-2 and TRBJ1-5, with D unclear. V lost 1 base, J lost 4 bases, and 11 bases lay in between. CDR1 is SGHTA, CDR2 FQGNSA, per germline. This CDR3 is built from 15 residues.

V and J are TRBV19 and TRBJ2-2; 7 bases line up with TRBD1. The germline CDR1 and CDR2 sequences are LNHDA and SQIVND (reference sequence). Germline trimming cut 5 bases from V and 4 bases from J; bases unmatched to any gene: 4. This CDR3 is 14 amino acids long. Written as DNA, the CDR3 is TGTGCCAGTAGTCTGGGGACAGTCACCGGGGAGCTGTTTTTT. Amino acid sequence: CASSLGTVTGELFF.